Listed here are 30 T cell receptor beta chains from one sample, sequenced in a study of shared clonotypes between healthy human individuals. Profiled with immunoSEQ multiplex PCR; TCRdb holds only in-frame clones, not every one. The table lists roughly 2.2 million clones, 80% to 95% of them singletons. The sample taken for sequencing was naive CD4+ T cells from PBMCs. Subset indicated: CD45RA+ positively selected. These receptors were taken from a young man in good health. Some clones in this sample may be carry-over from other donors' samples.

This chain uses TRBV7-9 with TRBJ2-5; perhaps TRBD2 as D (6 bases). This CDR3 region has 17 residues. Germline V gene sequence: CDR1 SEHNR, CDR2 FQNEAQ (reference sequence). The germline V and J ends were trimmed by 4 bases and 4 bases, with 22 bases remaining between them. CDR3 bases: TGTGCCAGCAGCTCGGGCCGGACGGGGGAATCGGGAGAGACCCAGTACTTC. Its translation: CASSSGRTGESGETQYF.

The rearrangement links TRBV19 to TRBJ2-7; D perhaps matches TRBD2 (7 bases). Germline CDR1 and CDR2: LNHDA and SQIVND (reference sequence). CDR3 size: 15 residues. V was clipped by 6 bases and J by 1 base, with 16 bases between them. The CDR3 here is CASRGGEDPSYEQYF. In DNA, the CDR3 is TGTGCCAGTAGAGGGGGGGAGGACCCGTCCTACGAGCAGTACTTC.

On this clone itself: This sample includes further DNA sequences coding for the same CDR3. CDR3 nucleotides: TGTGCCAGCTCGGGTTTGAATCAGCCCCAGCATTTT. It is translated as CASSGLNQPQHF. The V call is TRBV6-1, the J call TRBJ1-5; no clear D. The CDR3 sequence is 12 residues long. V lost 8 bases and J 4 bases, leaving 9 bases between the germline ends. The germline V gene has CDR1 MNHNS and CDR2 SASEGT.

With regard to this clone: The sample carries other DNA sequences with the same CDR3. V is TRBV5-1 and J is TRBJ2-2; 7 bases are a match to TRBD1. The V and J ends lost 0 bases and 2 bases, in that order; junction bases with no gene match: 1. This CDR3 has 15 amino acids. CDR1 is SGHRS and CDR2 is YFSETQ in the germline V gene. The CDR3 DNA reads TGCGCCAGCAGCTTGGACAGGGGAAACACCGGGGAGCTGTTTTTT. Residues: CASSLDRGNTGELFF.

The chain uses TRBV10-1 and TRBJ2-2; 11 nucleotides line up with TRBD2. The ends lost 4 bases at V and 7 bases at J; junction bases unmatched: 8. The CDR3 totals 16 residues. From germline, CDR1 is WNHNN and CDR2 SYGVQD (reference sequence). DNA of the CDR3: TGCGCCAGCAGTGCCAATAGCGGGAGGGCGAACGGGGAGCTGTTTTTT. This gives the protein CASSANSGRANGELFF.

The J gene is TRBJ2-5, the V gene TRBV15, with D possibly called TRBD1 or TRBD2 (5 bases each). The CDR3 loop spans 15 amino acids. Trimming left V 2 bases short and J 3 bases short, with 13 bases between. Germline V CDR1 and CDR2: LNHNV, YYDKDF (reference sequence). DNA for the CDR3: TGTGCCACCAGCAGATATACCGGGACGGAAGAGACCCAGTACTTC. Translation gives CATSRYTGTEETQYF.

This clone has just one count. This chain joins TRBV29-1 and TRBJ2-6; D ambiguous. V was cut by 7 bases and J by 1 base, with 5 bases left in between. This CDR3 is built from 12 residues. The germline V gene encodes CDR1 SQVTM and CDR2 ANQGSEA. The CDR3 sequence is CSAQSGANVLTF. CDR3 nucleotide sequence: TGCAGCGCGCAATCTGGGGCCAACGTCCTGACTTTC.

Worth noting for this clone: Other DNA sequences of this sample code for an identical CDR3. The rearrangement uses TRBV6-5 and TRBJ2-7; a weak D match, TRBD1 (6 bases). The V and J ends lost 5 bases and 5 bases respectively, with 19 bases between them. CDR1 MNHEY and CDR2 SVGAGI come from the germline V gene. The CDR3 length is 15 residues. CDR3 nucleotide sequence: TGTGCCAGCAGTGGGGGACATACCAATGGGGACGAGCAGTACTTC. It is translated as CASSGGHTNGDEQYF.

This chain connects TRBV10-3 to TRBJ2-5; D is undetermined. V dropped 4 bases and J dropped 5 bases, with 11 bases sitting between them. Germline lookup yields CDR1 ENHRY and CDR2 SYGVKD. The CDR3 spans 13 residues. CDR3 sequence reads: CAISARVQETQYF. CDR3 nucleotide sequence: TGTGCCATCAGTGCTAGGGTCCAGGAGACCCAGTACTTC.

The chain links TRBV28 to TRBJ1-4, with D possibly TRBD1 on 5 matching bases. Trimming took off 6 bases at V and 11 bases at J, with 13 bases between the two ends. Germline V gene data show CDR1 as MDHEN and CDR2 as SYDVKM. The CDR3 contains 12 residues. CDR3 DNA sequence: TGTGCCAGCAGCTCGGGGGAGAGCAAACTGTTTTTT. Translation: CASSSGESKLFF.

This sequence joins TRBV2 and TRBJ2-7; D is uncertain. CDR3 length: 15 amino acids. V lost 6 bases and J 6 bases, leaving 21 bases between the germline ends. Germline V gene sequence: CDR1 SNHLY, CDR2 FYNNEI. CDR3 coding DNA: TGTGCCAGCAGGGTTTGGGTTACCCCGGTCAGCGAGCAGTACTTC. This codes for CASRVWVTPVSEQYF.

The chain recombines TRBV5-1 with TRBJ2-1, with D maybe TRBD2 (6 bases). Germline lookup yields CDR1 SGHRS and CDR2 YFSETQ. The V end was cut by 1 base, the J end by 0 bases, with 17 bases between. The CDR3 length is 18 residues. This CDR3 reads CASSLSVSGSGSYNEQFF. The CDR3 DNA reads as TGCGCCAGCAGCTTGAGCGTTAGCGGCAGCGGCTCCTACAATGAGCAGTTCTTC.

The genes are TRBV7-2 and TRBJ2-6; D call uncertain. With 11 bases removed from V and 0 bases from J, the gap between germline ends came to 14 bases. Germline CDR1 reads SGHTA; CDR2 reads FQGNSA. The CDR3 sequence is 15 residues long. CDR3 residues: CAANQWPSGANVLTF. The CDR3 DNA reads as TGTGCCGCTAACCAGTGGCCCTCTGGGGCCAACGTCCTGACTTTC.

The rearrangement links TRBV6-1 to TRBJ1-3; possibly TRBD1 for D (5 bases). This CDR3 spans 13 amino acids. Between the trimmed V and J ends, which lost 5 bases and 3 bases, there was a span of 8 bases. The germline V gene has CDR1 MNHNS and CDR2 SASEGT. CDR3 DNA sequence: TGTGCCAGCAGTCGGGGGAATGGAAACACCATATATTTT. Protein: CASSRGNGNTIYF.

This sequence joins TRBV10-2 and TRBJ2-1, with 14 bases fitting TRBD2. This CDR3 is 17 amino acids long. Trimming took 1 base from V and 6 from J; bases not matched to a gene: 5. CDR1 is WSHSY and CDR2 is SAAADI in the germline V gene. Here the CDR3 DNA reads TGCGCCAGCAGTGAGTGGGGACTAGCGGGAGTAGTCAATGAGCAGTTCTTC. Its protein is CASSEWGLAGVVNEQFF.

This chain links TRBV6-5 with TRBJ1-2; 9 bases align to TRBD1. Trimming removed 8 bases from V and 3 bases from J; junction bases left unmatched: 10. Germline loops: CDR1 MNHEY, CDR2 SVGAGI. The CDR3 is made up of 15 amino acids. CDR3 coding DNA: TGTGCCAGCTTGGGACCGGGACAGGGACACTATGGCTACACCTTC. Translating it yields CASLGPGQGHYGYTF.

The chain couples TRBV2 to TRBJ1-5, with 7 bases fitting TRBD1. There are 15 residues in the CDR3. V lost 10 bases to trimming and J lost 0 bases; unmatched junction nucleotides: 9. Germline CDR1 reads SNHLY; CDR2 reads FYNNEI. CDR3 nucleotide sequence: TGTGCCACCCACCCGACAGGGTATAGCAATCAGCCCCAGCATTTT. Translating gives CATHPTGYSNQPQHF. Full variable domain (rest looked up from reference TRBV2 and TRBJ1-5): EPEVTQTPSHQVTQMGQEVILRCVPISNHLYFYWYRQILGQKVEFLVSFYNNEISEKSEIFDDQFSVERPDGSNFTLKIRSTKLEDSAMYFCATHPTGYSNQPQHFGDGTRLSIL.

The chain recombines TRBV5-1 with TRBJ2-7; 8 nucleotides agree with TRBD1. Germline assignment: CDR1 SGHRS and CDR2 YFSETQ. The CDR3 contains 16 residues. V shed 0 bases and J 3 bases; nucleotides not matched to a gene: 8. The CDR3 sequence: CASSLGFGQGIYEQYF. The CDR3 nucleotides read TGCGCCAGCAGCTTGGGTTTCGGACAGGGTATCTACGAGCAGTACTTC.

The V gene is TRBV5-1, the J gene TRBJ2-3; TRBD1 matches 10 bases. Germline CDR1 reads SGHRS; CDR2 reads YFSETQ. The CDR3 totals 17 residues. After removal of 5 bases from V and 1 base from J, the junction contained 10 bases not matched to a gene. Here the CDR3 DNA reads TGCGCCAGCAGTCGTGGTCCCGGGACAGGGGGCACAGATACGCAGTATTTT. This codes for CASSRGPGTGGTDTQYF.

The V and J genes are TRBV19 and TRBJ1-4; D is uncertain. Germline lookup yields CDR1 LNHDA and CDR2 SQIVND (reference sequence). V dropped 5 bases and J dropped 6 bases, with 13 bases sitting between them. The CDR3 is made up of 14 amino acids. CDR3 loop: CASSSGQADEKLFF. CDR3 DNA: TGTGCCAGTAGTTCCGGGCAGGCGGATGAAAAACTGTTTTTT.

V gene TRBV7-3 combines with J gene TRBJ2-3, with D hard to call. The CDR3 spans 17 residues. CDR1 and CDR2 from the germline V gene are SGHTA and FQGTGA. The V end was cut by 4 bases, the J end by 0 bases, with 17 bases between. CDR3 in amino acids: CASSSQMGGSSTDTQYF. CDR3 nucleotide sequence: TGTGCCAGCAGCTCCCAGATGGGCGGCTCAAGCACAGATACGCAGTATTTT. Supplemented by reference TRBV7-3 and TRBJ2-3, the full variable domain reads GAGVSQTPSNKVTEKGKYVELRCDPISGHTALYWYRQSLGQGPEFLIYFQGTGAADDSGLPNDRFFAVRPEGSVSTLKIQRTERGDSAVYLCASSSQMGGSSTDTQYFGPGTRLTVL.

The rearrangement uses TRBV5-1 and TRBJ2-3; a possible D gene is TRBD1 (5 bases). Trimming pared 2 bases from V and 0 bases from J, leaving 13 bases between. There are 16 residues in the CDR3. CDR1 and CDR2 (germline): SGHRS, YFSETQ. The CDR3 here is CASSLYGAPSTDTQYF. The CDR3, as DNA: TGCGCCAGCAGCTTATATGGGGCCCCTAGCACAGATACGCAGTATTTT.

The V and J genes are TRBV4-3 and TRBJ2-7; the match to TRBD1 covers 8 bases. Germline V gene data show CDR1 as LGHNA and CDR2 as YSLEER. After removal of 2 bases from V and 3 bases from J, the junction contained 12 bases not matched to a gene. The CDR3 sequence is 17 residues long. The CDR3 reads CASSQNVGETGDYEQYF. CDR3 nucleotides: TGCGCCAGCAGCCAAAATGTAGGGGAGACAGGGGACTACGAGCAGTACTTC.

This clone showed up just a few times. The chain couples TRBV5-1 to TRBJ1-1; 7 bases match TRBD1. The CDR3 has 14 amino acids. The V and J ends lost 4 bases and 2 bases, in that order; junction bases with no gene match: 5. CDR1 SGHRS and CDR2 YFSETQ come from the germline V gene. CDR3 nucleotide sequence: TGCGCCAGCAGCGGACAGGTCTCCAACACTGAAGCTTTCTTT. Translation gives CASSGQVSNTEAFF.

CDR3 coding DNA: TGTGCCAGCAGCTTCGTTACTAGCCCCTCTCGGGAGCTGTTTTTT. It yields the protein CASSFVTSPSRELFF. This sequence joins TRBV7-8 and TRBJ2-2; possible D gene TRBD2, 6 bases. V lost 3 bases, J lost 9 bases, and 17 bases lay in between. Germline V gene sequence: CDR1 SGHVS, CDR2 FQNEAQ. The CDR3 runs to 15 residues. Complete variable domain (other parts from reference TRBV7-8 and TRBJ2-2): GAGVSQSPRYKVAKRGQDVALRCDPISGHVSLFWYQQALGQGPEFLTYFQNEAQLDKSGLPSDRFFAERPEGSVSTLKIQRTQQEDSAVYLCASSFVTSPSRELFFGEGSRLTVL.

In its sample, this clone was seen once. The chain recombines TRBV19 with TRBJ2-5, with D possibly TRBD2 on 5 matching bases. The ends were cut back, 5 bases at V and 5 bases at J, with 15 bases in the middle. The CDR3 is made up of 14 amino acids. CDR1 is LNHDA and CDR2 is SQIVND in the germline V gene (reference sequence). For the CDR3, the DNA is TGTGCCAGTAGTGGAGGAGCCCTCGGGGAGACCCAGTACTTC. Amino acid sequence: CASSGGALGETQYF.

DNA for the CDR3: TGCGCCAGCAGCTTGGAAGGACGCCCGAACACCGGGGAGCTGTTTTTT. Translating gives CASSLEGRPNTGELFF. The chain links TRBV5-1 to TRBJ2-2; no clear D. The germline V gene has CDR1 SGHRS and CDR2 YFSETQ. V lost 0 bases to trimming and J lost 0 bases, with 9 bases between them. The CDR3 has 16 amino acids.

About this clone itself: The conserved phenylalanine or tryptophan is not found at the CDR3 terminus, so this likely reflects a read error. Because the CDR3's place on the DNA is in doubt, the DNA is left out and the CDR3 is given as listed by TCRdb. The genes are TRBV28 and TRBJ1-2; whether TRBD1, the table's D call, matches the DNA was not checked. The CDR3 is 11 amino acids in total, end residues counted. Germline values: CDR1 MDHEN, CDR2 SYDVKM. The CDR3 is CVKSTGVLGLM.

The chain recombines TRBV9 with TRBJ1-4, with D perhaps TRBD1 (5 bases). Trimming left V 2 bases short and J 8 bases short, with 19 bases between. In germline, CDR1 is SGDLS, CDR2 YYNGEE. This CDR3 comprises 16 residues. CDR3 sequence: CASSVRNGTQKEKLFF. The CDR3 bases are TGTGCCAGCAGCGTTAGAAACGGGACCCAGAAAGAAAAACTGTTTTTT.

The rearrangement joins TRBV18 to TRBJ2-3; D uncertain. Deletions cut 2 bases from V and 2 bases from J, with 14 bases between. CDR1 and CDR2 from the germline V gene are KGHSH and LQKENI. The CDR3 loop spans 16 amino acids. CDR3 DNA sequence: TGTGCCAGCTCACCAGTGGGAATCGGGCCCACAGATACGCAGTATTTT. Translating gives CASSPVGIGPTDTQYF.